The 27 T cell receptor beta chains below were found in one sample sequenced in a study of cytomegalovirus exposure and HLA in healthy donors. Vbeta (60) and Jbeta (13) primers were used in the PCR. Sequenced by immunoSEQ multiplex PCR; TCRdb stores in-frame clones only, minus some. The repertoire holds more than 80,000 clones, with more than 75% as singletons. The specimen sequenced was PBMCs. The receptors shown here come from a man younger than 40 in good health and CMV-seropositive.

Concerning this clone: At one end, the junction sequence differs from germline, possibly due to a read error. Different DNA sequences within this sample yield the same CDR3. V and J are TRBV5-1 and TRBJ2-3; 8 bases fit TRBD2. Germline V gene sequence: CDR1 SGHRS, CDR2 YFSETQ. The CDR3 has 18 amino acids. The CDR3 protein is CASSLAPSGPDSTDTQYF. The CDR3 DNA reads TGCGCCAGCAGTTTGGCTCCTAGCGGGCCGGACAGCACAGATACGCAGTATTTT.

Here the CDR3 reads CAIRSITGTSYNEQFF. CDR3 coding DNA: TGTGCCATCAGGAGCATCACAGGGACCTCCTACAATGAGCAGTTCTTC. This chain joins TRBV10-3 and TRBJ2-1; maybe TRBD1 (6 bases). Germline lookup yields CDR1 ENHRY and CDR2 SYGVKD. The V gene lost 6 bases and the J gene lost 0 bases, with 15 bases spanning the gap. CDR3 length: 16 residues.

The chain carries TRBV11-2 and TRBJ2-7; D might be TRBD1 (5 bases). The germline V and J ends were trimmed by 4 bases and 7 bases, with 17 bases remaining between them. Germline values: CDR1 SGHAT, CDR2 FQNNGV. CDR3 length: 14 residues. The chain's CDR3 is CASSWPGAMWEQYF. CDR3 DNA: TGTGCCAGCAGCTGGCCTGGGGCGATGTGGGAGCAGTACTTC.

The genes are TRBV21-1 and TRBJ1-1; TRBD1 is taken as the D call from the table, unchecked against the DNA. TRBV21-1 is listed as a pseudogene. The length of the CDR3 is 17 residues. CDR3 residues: CASSKNCLGRGNTEAFF. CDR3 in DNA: TGTGCCAGCAGCAAAAATTGTTTGGGCAGGGGGAACACTGAAGCTTTCTTT.

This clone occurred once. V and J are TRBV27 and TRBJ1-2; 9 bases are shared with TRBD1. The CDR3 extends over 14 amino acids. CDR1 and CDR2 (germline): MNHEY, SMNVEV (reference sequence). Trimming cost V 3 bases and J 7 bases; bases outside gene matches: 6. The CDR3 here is CASSFDRGYSGYTF. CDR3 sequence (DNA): TGTGCCAGCAGTTTTGACAGGGGGTACAGTGGCTACACCTTC.

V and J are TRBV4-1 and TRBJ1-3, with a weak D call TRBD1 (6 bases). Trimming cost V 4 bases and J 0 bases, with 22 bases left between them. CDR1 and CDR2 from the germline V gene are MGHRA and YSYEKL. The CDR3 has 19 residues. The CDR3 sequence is CASSLLEVAGAFSGNTIYF. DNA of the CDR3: TGCGCCAGCAGCCTTCTGGAAGTGGCAGGGGCCTTCTCTGGAAACACCATATATTTT.

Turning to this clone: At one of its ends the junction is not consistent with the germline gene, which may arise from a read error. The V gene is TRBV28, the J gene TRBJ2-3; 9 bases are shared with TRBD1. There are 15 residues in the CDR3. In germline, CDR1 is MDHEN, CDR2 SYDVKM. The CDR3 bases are TGTGCCAGCTGGCCTGGACAGGGGACCCTCTCGGGTAATGATTTT. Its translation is CASWPGQGTLSGNDF. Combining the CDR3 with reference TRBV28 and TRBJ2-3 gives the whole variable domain DVKVTQSSRYLVKRTGEKVFLECVQDMDHENMFWYRQDPGLGLRLIYFSYDVKMKEKGDIPEGYSVSREKKERFSLILESASTNQTSMYLCASWPGQGTLSGNDFGPGTRLTVL.

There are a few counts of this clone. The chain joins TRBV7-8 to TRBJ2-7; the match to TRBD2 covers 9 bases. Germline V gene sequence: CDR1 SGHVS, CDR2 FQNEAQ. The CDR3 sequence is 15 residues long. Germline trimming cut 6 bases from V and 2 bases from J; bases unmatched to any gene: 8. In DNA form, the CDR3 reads TGTGCCAGCAGTTCGCAGCGGGGGGTTACCTACGAGCAGTACTTC. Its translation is CASSSQRGVTYEQYF.

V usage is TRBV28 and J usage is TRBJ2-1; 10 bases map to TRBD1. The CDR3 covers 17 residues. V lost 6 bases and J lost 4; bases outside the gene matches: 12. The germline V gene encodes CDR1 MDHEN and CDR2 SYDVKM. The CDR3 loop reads CASSPRPGTGVYNEQFF. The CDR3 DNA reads TGTGCCAGCAGCCCGAGACCTGGGACAGGGGTTTACAATGAGCAGTTCTTC. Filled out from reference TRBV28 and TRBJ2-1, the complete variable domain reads DVKVTQSSRYLVKRTGEKVFLECVQDMDHENMFWYRQDPGLGLRLIYFSYDVKMKEKGDIPEGYSVSREKKERFSLILESASTNQTSMYLCASSPRPGTGVYNEQFFGPGTRLTVL.

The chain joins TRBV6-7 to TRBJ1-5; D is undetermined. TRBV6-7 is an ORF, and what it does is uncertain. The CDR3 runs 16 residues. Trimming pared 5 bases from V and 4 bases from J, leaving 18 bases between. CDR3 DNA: TGTGCCAGCAGTAGCGACACCCCTGAGGGTAATCAGCCCCAGCATTTT. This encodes CASSSDTPEGNQPQHF.

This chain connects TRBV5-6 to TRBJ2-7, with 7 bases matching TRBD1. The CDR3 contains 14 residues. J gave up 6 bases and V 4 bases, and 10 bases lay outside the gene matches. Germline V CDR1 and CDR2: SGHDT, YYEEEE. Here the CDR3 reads CASSVDRFLGEQYF. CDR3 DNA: TGTGCCAGCAGCGTGGACAGGTTTCTCGGCGAGCAGTACTTC.

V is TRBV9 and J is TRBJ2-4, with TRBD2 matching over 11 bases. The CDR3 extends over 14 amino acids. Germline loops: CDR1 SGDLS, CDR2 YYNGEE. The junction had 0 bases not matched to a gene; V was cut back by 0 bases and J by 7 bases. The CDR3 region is CASSVGTSGNIQYF. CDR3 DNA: TGTGCCAGCAGCGTAGGGACTAGCGGGAACATTCAGTACTTC.

The DNA of the CDR3 is TGTGCCAGCAGTTACTGGGGGCCCCCGAAGGAGACCCAGTACTTC. It is translated as CASSYWGPPKETQYF. V usage is TRBV6-6 and J usage is TRBJ2-5; TRBD1 is a possible D gene (6 bases). Looked up from germline, CDR1 is MNHNY and CDR2 is SVGAGI (reference sequence). The CDR3 has 15 amino acids. V lost 1 base and J 5 bases, leaving 14 bases between the germline ends.

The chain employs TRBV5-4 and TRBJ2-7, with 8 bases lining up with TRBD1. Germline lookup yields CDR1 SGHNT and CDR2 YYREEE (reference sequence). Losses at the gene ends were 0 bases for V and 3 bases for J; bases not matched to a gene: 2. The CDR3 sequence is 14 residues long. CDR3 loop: CASSLGDRGYEQYF. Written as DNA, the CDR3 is TGTGCCAGCAGCTTGGGCGACAGGGGCTACGAGCAGTACTTC.

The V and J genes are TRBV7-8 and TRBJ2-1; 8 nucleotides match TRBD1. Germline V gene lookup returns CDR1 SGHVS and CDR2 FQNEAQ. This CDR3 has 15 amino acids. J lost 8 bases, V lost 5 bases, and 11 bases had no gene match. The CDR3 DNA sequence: TGTGCCAGCAGCGGACGACTTTTGACAGGGGATGAGCAGTTCTTC. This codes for CASSGRLLTGDEQFF.

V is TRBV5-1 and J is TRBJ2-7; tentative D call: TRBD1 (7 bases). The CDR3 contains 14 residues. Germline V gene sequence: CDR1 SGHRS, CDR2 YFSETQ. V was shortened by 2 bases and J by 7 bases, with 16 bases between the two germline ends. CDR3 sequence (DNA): TGCGCCAGCAGCTTAGGGACAGCGGGTTGGGAGCAGTACTTC. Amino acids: CASSLGTAGWEQYF.

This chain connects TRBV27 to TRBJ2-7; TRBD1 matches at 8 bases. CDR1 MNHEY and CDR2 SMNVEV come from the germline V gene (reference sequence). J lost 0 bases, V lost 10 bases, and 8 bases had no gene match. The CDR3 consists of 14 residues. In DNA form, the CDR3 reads TGTGCCACCAGGGGGCCGGGGGTCTCCTACGAGCAGTACTTC. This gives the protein CATRGPGVSYEQYF.

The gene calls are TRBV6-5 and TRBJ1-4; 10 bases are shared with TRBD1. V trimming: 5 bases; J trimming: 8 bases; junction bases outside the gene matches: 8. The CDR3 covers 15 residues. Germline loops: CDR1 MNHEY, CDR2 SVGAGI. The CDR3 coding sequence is TGTGCCAGCAGTCGGGACAGGGGCCTGGACGAAAAACTGTTTTTT. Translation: CASSRDRGLDEKLFF.

As DNA, the CDR3 is TGTGCCAGCACCCCTAGCGGGGGGGCCTCCTACAATGAGCAGTTCTTC. It is translated as CASTPSGGASYNEQFF. The rearrangement uses TRBV5-6 and TRBJ2-1; 12 bases agree with TRBD2. The germline V gene has CDR1 SGHDT and CDR2 YYEEEE. This CDR3 has 16 amino acids. J gave up 0 bases and V 6 bases, and 4 bases lay outside the gene matches.

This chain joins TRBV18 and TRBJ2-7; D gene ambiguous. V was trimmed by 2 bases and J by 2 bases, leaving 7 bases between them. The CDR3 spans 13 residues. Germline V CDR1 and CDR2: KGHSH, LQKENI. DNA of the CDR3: TGTGCCAGCTCACCAGGCAATACCTACGAGCAGTACTTC. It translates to CASSPGNTYEQYF. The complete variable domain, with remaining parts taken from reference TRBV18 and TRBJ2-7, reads NAGVMQNPRHLVRRRGQEARLRCSPMKGHSHVYWYRQLPEEGLKFMVYLQKENIIDESGMPKERFSAEFPKEGPSILRIQQVVRGDSAAYFCASSPGNTYEQYFGPGTRLTVT.

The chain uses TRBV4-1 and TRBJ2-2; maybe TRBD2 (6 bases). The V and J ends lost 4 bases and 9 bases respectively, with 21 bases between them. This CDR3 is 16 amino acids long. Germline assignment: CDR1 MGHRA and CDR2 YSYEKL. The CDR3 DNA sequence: TGCGCCAGCAGCCGGCCCGGGACTTCTCGAAGGCGGGAGCTGTTTTTT. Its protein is CASSRPGTSRRRELFF.

The CDR3 here is CASSLRLEAREQFF. The CDR3 DNA is TGTGCCAGCAGCCTTCGATTAGAAGCACGCGAGCAGTTCTTC. The chain links TRBV9 to TRBJ2-1; no clear D. V shed 4 bases and J shed 10 bases, with 18 bases lying between them. CDR3 length equals 14 residues. The germline V gene has CDR1 SGDLS and CDR2 YYNGEE. Combining the CDR3 with reference TRBV9 and TRBJ2-1 gives the whole variable domain DSGVTQTPKHLITATGQRVTLRCSPRSGDLSVYWYQQSLDQGLQFLIQYYNGEERAKGNILERFSAQQFPDLHSELNLSSLELGDSALYFCASSLRLEAREQFFGPGTRLTVL.

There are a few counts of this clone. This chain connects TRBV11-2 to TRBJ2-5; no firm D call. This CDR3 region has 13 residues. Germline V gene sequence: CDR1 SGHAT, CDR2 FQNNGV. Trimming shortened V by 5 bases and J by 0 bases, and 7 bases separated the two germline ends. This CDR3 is CASSQHYQETQYF. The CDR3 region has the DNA TGTGCCAGCAGCCAACATTACCAAGAGACCCAGTACTTC. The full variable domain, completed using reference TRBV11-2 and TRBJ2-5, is EAGVAQSPRYKIIEKRQSVAFWCNPISGHATLYWYQQILGQGPKLLIQFQNNGVVDDSQLPKDRFSAERLKGVDSTLKIQPAKLEDSAVYLCASSQHYQETQYFGPGTRLLVL.

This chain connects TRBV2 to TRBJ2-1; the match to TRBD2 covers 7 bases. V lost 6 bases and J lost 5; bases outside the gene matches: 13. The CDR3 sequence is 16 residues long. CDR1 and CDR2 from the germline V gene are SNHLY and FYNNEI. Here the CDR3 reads CASRDLVSGVHNEQFF. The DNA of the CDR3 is TGTGCCAGCAGGGATTTGGTGAGCGGGGTACACAATGAGCAGTTCTTC.

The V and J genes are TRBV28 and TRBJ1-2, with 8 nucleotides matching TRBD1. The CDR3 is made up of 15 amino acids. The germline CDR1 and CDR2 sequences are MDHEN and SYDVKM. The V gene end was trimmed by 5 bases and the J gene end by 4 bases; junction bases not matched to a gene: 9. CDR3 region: CASSIGQGFLYGYTF. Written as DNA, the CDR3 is TGTGCCAGCAGTATCGGACAGGGCTTCCTCTATGGCTACACCTTC.

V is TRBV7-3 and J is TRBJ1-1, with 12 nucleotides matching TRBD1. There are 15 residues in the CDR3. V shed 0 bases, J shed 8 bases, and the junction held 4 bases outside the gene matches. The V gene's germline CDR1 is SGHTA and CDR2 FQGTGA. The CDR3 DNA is TGTGCCAGCAGCTTAACGGGACAGGGGGCCACCGAAGCTTTCTTT. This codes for CASSLTGQGATEAFF.

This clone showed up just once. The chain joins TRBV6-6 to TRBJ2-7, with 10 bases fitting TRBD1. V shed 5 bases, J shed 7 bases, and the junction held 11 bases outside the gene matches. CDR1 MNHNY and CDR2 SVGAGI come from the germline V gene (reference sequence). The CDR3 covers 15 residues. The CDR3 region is CASSHVRQGAYEQYF. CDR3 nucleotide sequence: TGTGCCAGCAGTCACGTGAGACAGGGGGCGTATGAGCAGTACTTC.